This TCR beta chain is drawn from a study of shared T cell receptors in the human thymus. This table comes from immunoSEQ multiplex PCR, and its TCRdb copy is limited to in-frame clones, with some not included. The data contain roughly 660,000 clones, around nine tenths of them singletons. Between the trimmed V and J ends, which lost 3 bases and 0 bases, there was a span of 15 bases. CDR3 length: 17 amino acids. Germline CDR1 is SGHTA and CDR2 is FQGNSA. These data were also filed under a second study, of human thymus T cells. From that study: Corrective surgery for congenital heart defects was being performed on the healthy Finnish infants who were the donors. Resected material from corrective heart surgery provided the thymus tissue analysed. What appeared biased in thymic and blood repertoires was the usage of V and J genes. Unrelated people showed highly overlapping thymic repertoires, related research reported.

The rearrangement joins TRBV7-2 to TRBJ2-1; D is possibly TRBD1 (5 bases). The specimen sequenced was thymocytes. This TCR was recovered from a boy under two years old with a congenital heart defect. CDR3 sequence (DNA): TGTGCCAGCAGCTTCAAGGGGTTTAGGAGCTCCTACAATGAGCAGTTCTTC. Its protein is CASSFKGFRSSYNEQFF. Full variable domain (outside the CDR3, taken from reference TRBV7-2 and TRBJ2-1): GAGVSQSPSNKVTEKGKDVELRCDPISGHTALYWYRQSLGQGLEFLIYFQGNSAPDKSGLPSDRFSAERTGGSVSTLTIQRTQQEDSAVYLCASSFKGFRSSYNEQFFGPGTRLTVL.